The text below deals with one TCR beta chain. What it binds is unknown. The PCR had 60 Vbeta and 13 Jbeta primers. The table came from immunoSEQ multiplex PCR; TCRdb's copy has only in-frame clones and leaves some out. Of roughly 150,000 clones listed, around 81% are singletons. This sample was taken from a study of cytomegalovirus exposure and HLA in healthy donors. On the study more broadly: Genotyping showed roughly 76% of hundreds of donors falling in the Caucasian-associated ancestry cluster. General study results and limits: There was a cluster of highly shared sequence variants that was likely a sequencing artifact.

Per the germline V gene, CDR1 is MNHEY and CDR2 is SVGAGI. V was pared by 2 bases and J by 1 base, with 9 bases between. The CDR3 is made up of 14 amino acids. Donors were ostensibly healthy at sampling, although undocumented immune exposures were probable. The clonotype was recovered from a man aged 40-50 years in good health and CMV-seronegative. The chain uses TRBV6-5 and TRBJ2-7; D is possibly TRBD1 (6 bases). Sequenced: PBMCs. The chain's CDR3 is CASSYRTDSYEQYF. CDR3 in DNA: TGTGCCAGCAGTTACAGGACAGATTCCTACGAGCAGTACTTC.